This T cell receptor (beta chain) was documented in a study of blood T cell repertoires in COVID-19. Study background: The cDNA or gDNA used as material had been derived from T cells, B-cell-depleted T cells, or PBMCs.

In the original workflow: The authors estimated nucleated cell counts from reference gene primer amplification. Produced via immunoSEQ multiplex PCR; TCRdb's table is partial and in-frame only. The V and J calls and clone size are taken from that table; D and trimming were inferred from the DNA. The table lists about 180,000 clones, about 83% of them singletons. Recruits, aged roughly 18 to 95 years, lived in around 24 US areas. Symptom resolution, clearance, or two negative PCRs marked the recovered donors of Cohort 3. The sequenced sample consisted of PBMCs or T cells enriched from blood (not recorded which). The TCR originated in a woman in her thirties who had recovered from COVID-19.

The chain's CDR3 is CASSLVGEGTDTQYF. The CDR3 DNA reads TGTGCCAGCAGCTTAGTAGGGGAGGGCACAGATACGCAGTATTTT. The chain is built from TRBV7-9 and TRBJ2-3; possibly TRBD2 for D (6 bases). CDR3 length: 15 residues. V was cut by 1 base and J by 1 base, with 9 bases left in between. Germline CDR1 SEHNR, CDR2 FQNEAQ (reference sequence).